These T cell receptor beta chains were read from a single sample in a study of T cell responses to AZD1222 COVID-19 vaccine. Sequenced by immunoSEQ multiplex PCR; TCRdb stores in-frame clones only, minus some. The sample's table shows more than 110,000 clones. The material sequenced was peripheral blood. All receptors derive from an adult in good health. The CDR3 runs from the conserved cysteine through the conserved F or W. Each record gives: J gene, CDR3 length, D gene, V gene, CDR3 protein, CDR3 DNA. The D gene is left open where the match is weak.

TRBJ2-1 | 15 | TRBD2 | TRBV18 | CASSPLGGAYNEQFF | TGTGCCAGCTCACCACTCGGGGGGGCCTACAATGAGCAGTTCTTC
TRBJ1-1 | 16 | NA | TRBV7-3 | CASSLMAGPWTEGAFF | TGTGCCAGCAGCTTAATGGCAGGGCCTTGGACCGAGGGAGCTTTCTTT
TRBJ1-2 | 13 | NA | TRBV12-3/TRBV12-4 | CASSNLRGYGYTF | TGTGCCAGCAGTAATCTTCGAGGATATGGCTACACCTTC
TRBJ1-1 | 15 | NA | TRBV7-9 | CASRPTQGSNTEAFF | TGTGCCAGCAGGCCCACCCAGGGATCGAACACTGAAGCTTTCTTT
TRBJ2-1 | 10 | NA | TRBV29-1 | CSVVDDEQFF | TGCAGCGTTGTAGATGATGAGCAGTTCTTC
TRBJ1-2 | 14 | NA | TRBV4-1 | CASSQGGADYGYTF | TGCGCCAGCAGCCAAGGGGGCGCCGACTATGGCTACACCTTC
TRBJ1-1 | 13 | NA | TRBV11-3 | CASSLYGSTEAFF | TGTGCCAGCAGCTTATACGGGAGCACTGAAGCTTTCTTT
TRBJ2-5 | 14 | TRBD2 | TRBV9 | CASSVEGLGETQYF | TGTGCCAGCAGCGTAGAGGGACTAGGAGAGACCCAGTACTTC
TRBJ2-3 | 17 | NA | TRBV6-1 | CASSDRGTRLRTDTQYF | TGTGCCAGCAGTGACCGGGGGACCCGTCTTCGCACAGATACGCAGTATTTT
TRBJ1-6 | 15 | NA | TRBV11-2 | CASSSTAVSNSPLHF | TGTGCCAGCAGCTCGACCGCGGTCTCTAATTCACCCCTCCACTTT
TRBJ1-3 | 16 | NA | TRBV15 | CATSRDQGFSGNTIYF | TGTGCCACCAGCAGAGATCAGGGGTTCTCTGGAAACACCATATATTTT
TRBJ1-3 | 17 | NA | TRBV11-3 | CASSFREGIFSGNTIYF | TGTGCCAGCAGCTTTCGGGAGGGCATCTTCTCTGGAAACACCATATATTTT
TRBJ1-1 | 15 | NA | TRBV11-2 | CASSFPTEVNTEAFF | TGTGCCAGCAGCTTTCCGACAGAGGTGAACACTGAAGCTTTCTTT
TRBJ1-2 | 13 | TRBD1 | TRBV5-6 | CASSRTGSEGYTF | TGTGCCAGCAGCCGGACAGGGTCAGAAGGCTACACCTTC
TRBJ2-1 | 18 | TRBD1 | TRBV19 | CASIGEGTGTYSYNEQFF | TGTGCCAGTATTGGGGAGGGGACAGGGACCTACTCCTACAATGAGCAGTTCTTC
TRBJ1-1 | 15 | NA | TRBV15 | CATSRDRGMNTEAFF | TGTGCCACCAGCAGAGATAGAGGGATGAACACTGAAGCTTTCTTT
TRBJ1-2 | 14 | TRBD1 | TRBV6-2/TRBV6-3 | CASSYSQGAAGYTF | TGTGCCAGCAGTTACTCCCAGGGGGCGGCTGGCTACACCTTC
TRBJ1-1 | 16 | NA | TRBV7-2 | CASSPVRGFMNTEAFF | TGTGCCAGCAGTCCGGTCAGGGGTTTCATGAACACTGAAGCTTTCTTT
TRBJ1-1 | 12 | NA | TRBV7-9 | CASGPRDTEAFF | TGTGCCAGCGGGCCCCGAGACACTGAAGCTTTCTTT
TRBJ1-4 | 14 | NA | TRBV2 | CASSEASSNEKLFF | TGTGCCAGCAGTGAAGCCTCCAGTAATGAAAAACTGTTTTTT
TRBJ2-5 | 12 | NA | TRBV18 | CASPRGRETQYF | TGTGCCAGCCCCCGGGGCCGGGAGACCCAGTACTTC
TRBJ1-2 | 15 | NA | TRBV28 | CASSLVGTHYYGYTF | TGTGCCAGCAGTTTAGTAGGGACTCACTACTATGGCTACACCTTC
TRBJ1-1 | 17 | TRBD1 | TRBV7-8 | CASRGDRGRGVNTEAFF | TGTGCCAGCAGAGGGGACAGGGGAAGGGGGGTGAACACTGAAGCTTTCTTT
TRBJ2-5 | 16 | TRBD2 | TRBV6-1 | CASSDRLAGTQETQYF | TGTGCCAGCAGTGACCGACTAGCGGGAACACAAGAGACCCAGTACTTC
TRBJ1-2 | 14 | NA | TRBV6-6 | CASSYPGVDDGYTF | TGTGCCAGCAGTTACCCGGGGGTTGACGATGGCTACACCTTC
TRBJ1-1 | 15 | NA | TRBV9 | CASSVVSLMNTEAFF | TGTGCCAGCAGCGTAGTCAGCCTAATGAACACTGAAGCTTTCTTT
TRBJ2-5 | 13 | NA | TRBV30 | CAWSVSHQETQYF | TGTGCCTGGAGTGTTTCACATCAAGAGACCCAGTACTTC
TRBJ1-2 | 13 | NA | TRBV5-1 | CASSLGRPAGYTF | TGCGCCAGCAGCTTGGGACGCCCCGCTGGCTACACCTTC
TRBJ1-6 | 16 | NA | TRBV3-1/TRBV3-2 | CASSATGRHANSPLHF | TGTGCCAGCAGCGCCACGGGGAGACATGCAAATTCACCCCTCCACTTT
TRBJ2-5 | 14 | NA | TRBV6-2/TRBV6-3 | CASSTRVLGETQYF | TGTGCCAGCAGCACCAGGGTCCTAGGGGAGACCCAGTACTTC
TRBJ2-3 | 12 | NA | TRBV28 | CASSINTDTQYF | TGTGCCAGCAGTATTAACACAGATACGCAGTATTTT
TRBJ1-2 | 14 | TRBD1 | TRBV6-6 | CASSYEGASRGYTF | TGTGCCAGCAGTTATGAGGGGGCCTCGCGGGGCTACACCTTC
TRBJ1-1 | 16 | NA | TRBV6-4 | CASRVHGGILNTEAFF | TGTGCCAGCAGAGTCCACGGGGGGATTTTGAACACTGAAGCTTTCTTT
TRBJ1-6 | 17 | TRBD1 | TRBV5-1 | CASSFGPGQRNNSPLHF | TGCGCCAGCAGCTTTGGGCCGGGACAGAGGAATAATTCACCCCTCCACTTT
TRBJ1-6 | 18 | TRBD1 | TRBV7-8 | CASSLDQRQGTGARPLHF | TGTGCCAGCAGCTTAGATCAGAGACAGGGGACAGGAGCTAGACCCCTCCACTTT
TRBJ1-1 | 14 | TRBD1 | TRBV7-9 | CASSVGQGVNEAFF | TGTGCCAGCAGCGTCGGACAGGGGGTAAATGAAGCTTTCTTT
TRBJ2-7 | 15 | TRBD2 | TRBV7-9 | CASSLSGGPSYEQYF | TGTGCCAGCAGCCTTAGCGGGGGGCCTTCCTACGAGCAGTACTTC
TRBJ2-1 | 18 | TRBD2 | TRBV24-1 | CATERGLAGDPGSNEQFF | TGTGCCACCGAAAGAGGGCTAGCGGGGGATCCAGGTAGCAATGAGCAGTTCTTC
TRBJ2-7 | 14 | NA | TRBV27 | CASRGTLTSYEQYF | TGTGCCAGCAGGGGGACCCTCACCTCCTACGAGCAGTACTTC
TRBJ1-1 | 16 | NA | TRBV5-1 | CASSLNGALRNTEAFF | TGCGCCAGCAGCTTGAATGGGGCCTTAAGGAACACTGAAGCTTTCTTT